The TCR beta chain under discussion was sequenced for a study of blood T cells in healthy people across ages. V shed 5 bases and J 6 bases; nucleotides not matched to a gene: 7. CDR1 MNHNY and CDR2 SVGAGI come from the germline V gene (reference sequence). The CDR3 has 14 amino acids. This clonotype was seen repeatedly, ten times or more. No antigen is known for it. Combining a sample-barcoded 5' primer with a J-beta primer mix, a second PCR ran for about 7 to 12 cycles. A 12-random-nucleotide template-switch adaptor tagged each cDNA molecule. MiXCR, run by TCRdb on the 5' RACE reads, gives a single entry per CDR3 protein. The sample consists of approximately 700,000 distinct CDR3 sequences, about 34% of them appearing once. Study-wide findings and caveats: Samples with more naive T cells showed higher observed beta diversity. Estimated diversity that came from one million T cells was considered an underestimate.

The source of this sequence is an elderly woman in good health. Sample: blood. The J gene is TRBJ2-3, the V gene TRBV6-6, with TRBD2 identical over 8 bases. The CDR3 protein is CASSTRGGFDTQYF. DNA of the CDR3: TGTGCCAGCAGTACCCGGGGGGGGTTTGATACGCAGTATTTT.